The 14 T cell receptor beta chains listed next were all sequenced from one sample in a study of blood T cells in healthy people across ages. The use of a sample-barcoded 5' primer and a J-beta primer mix characterized a second PCR of about 7 to 12 cycles. TCRdb independently ran MiXCR on the 5' RACE reads; one entry per CDR3 protein. The sample holds 750,000 to 950,000 distinct CDR3 sequences, approximately 55% seen once. The sample comprised blood. The source is a man older than 75 in good health.

This clonotype was seen repeatedly, ten times or more. It may be a read error: a sequence one base away is much more abundant. This chain joins TRBV27 and TRBJ2-1; the match to TRBD1 covers 12 bases. The closer fit of TRBJ2-7 to the DNA end suggests the J call may be wrong. This CDR3 contains 17 residues. The V gene's germline CDR1 is MNHEY and CDR2 SMNVEV (reference sequence). CDR3 nucleotide sequence: TGTGCCAGCAGTACACGGGGACAGGGGGCCTCCTACAATGAGCAGTACTTC. It translates to CASSTRGQGASYNEQYF.

This clonotype was counted ten times or more. V gene TRBV7-8 combines with J gene TRBJ2-7; D possibly corresponds to TRBD1 (6 bases). V was shortened by 5 bases and J by 2 bases, with 16 bases between the two germline ends. Germline lookup yields CDR1 SGHVS and CDR2 FQNEAQ. The CDR3 contains 15 residues. This CDR3 is CASSPGRQGTYEQYF. CDR3 DNA: TGTGCCAGCAGCCCAGGAAGGCAGGGGACCTACGAGCAGTACTTC. Based on the CDR3 plus reference TRBV7-8 and TRBJ2-7, the full variable domain is GAGVSQSPRYKVAKRGQDVALRCDPISGHVSLFWYQQALGQGPEFLTYFQNEAQLDKSGLPSDRFFAERPEGSVSTLKIQRTQQEDSAVYLCASSPGRQGTYEQYFGPGTRLTVT.

The rearrangement joins TRBV20-1 to TRBJ2-5; 8 nucleotides line up with TRBD2. The V segment lost 1 base and the J segment 5 bases; nucleotides outside the gene matches: 6. The CDR3 length is 14 residues. CDR1 DFQATT and CDR2 SNEGSKA come from the germline V gene (reference sequence). This chain's CDR3 is CSARVSSGSETQYF. CDR3 sequence (DNA): TGCAGTGCTAGAGTTTCAAGCGGGAGTGAGACCCAGTACTTC.

The chain employs TRBV11-2 and TRBJ2-3; 7 bases line up with TRBD2. This CDR3 region has 16 residues. Germline-derived CDR1 and CDR2 are SGHAT and FQNNGV. The V and J ends lost 5 bases and 4 bases, in that order; junction bases with no gene match: 12. As DNA, the CDR3 is TGTGCCAGCAGCCGGGGAGGGAGGATGATGGCAGATACGCAGTATTTT. Its protein is CASSRGGRMMADTQYF.

The chain couples TRBV2 to TRBJ2-5; the match to TRBD2 covers 7 bases. CDR1 SNHLY and CDR2 FYNNEI come from the germline V gene. The CDR3 length is 15 residues. The trim removed 4 bases at V and 2 bases at J, leaving 7 bases unmatched. CDR3 DNA: TGTGCCAGCAGTGGGGGGGGGACCTTACAAGAGACCCAGTACTTC. It encodes CASSGGGTLQETQYF.

This CDR3 reads CASSLSLASYYEQYF. The CDR3 region has the DNA TGTGCCAGCAGTTTATCACTAGCGTCTTACTACGAGCAGTACTTC. V usage is TRBV27 and J usage is TRBJ2-7; 7 nucleotides match TRBD2. Trimming cost V 0 bases and J 3 bases; bases outside gene matches: 5. The CDR3 runs 15 residues. Germline V CDR1 and CDR2: MNHEY, SMNVEV (reference sequence).

This clonotype appeared a few times. V gene TRBV20-1 combines with J gene TRBJ2-7; TRBD2 is a possible D gene (6 bases). The germline CDR1 and CDR2 sequences are DFQATT and SNEGSKA (reference sequence). V shed 0 bases and J shed 6 bases, with 12 bases lying between them. This CDR3 is built from 13 residues. This CDR3 reads CSARDRRGVEQYF. The CDR3 region has the DNA TGCAGTGCTAGAGATCGGAGGGGAGTCGAGCAGTACTTC.

This clonotype was detected only a few times. The rearrangement joins TRBV21-1 to TRBJ1-2. TRBV21-1 is a recognized pseudogene. The CDR3 runs 15 residues. CDR3 bases: TGTGCCAGCAGCAACTGGGGACTCCTTAACTATGGCTACACCTTC. This sequence encodes CASSNWGLLNYGYTF.

This chain connects TRBV6-6 to TRBJ2-1; 8 positions agree with TRBD2. The DNA end is more similar to TRBJ2-7, so the J call may be wrong. Germline assignment: CDR1 MNHNY and CDR2 SVGAGI (reference sequence). The CDR3 consists of 15 residues. The CDR3 DNA is TGTGCCAGCAGCCCAGCTAGCGGGCCGTACAATGAGCAGTACTTC. Encoded protein: CASSPASGPYNEQYF.

The table lists this clonotype with many counts. The J gene is TRBJ1-5, the V gene TRBV12-3 or TRBV12-4, with 7 bases matching TRBD1. The CDR3 consists of 14 residues. The V segment lost 3 bases and the J segment 9 bases; nucleotides outside the gene matches: 8. CDR3 coding DNA: TGTGCCAGCAGTTTCAGGGGGTCGAGGGGGCCCCAGCATTTT. This encodes CASSFRGSRGPQHF.

This chain links TRBV28 with TRBJ2-2; no firm D call. The V end was cut by 6 bases, the J end by 1 base, with 6 bases between. Germline V lookup: CDR1 MDHEN, CDR2 SYDVKM. This CDR3 region has 13 residues. The CDR3 region is CASRGWNTGELFF. The CDR3 region has the DNA TGTGCCAGCAGGGGGTGGAACACCGGGGAGCTGTTTTTT. Full variable domain (remainder filled in from reference TRBV28 and TRBJ2-2): DVKVTQSSRYLVKRTGEKVFLECVQDMDHENMFWYRQDPGLGLRLIYFSYDVKMKEKGDIPEGYSVSREKKERFSLILESASTNQTSMYLCASRGWNTGELFFGEGSRLTVL.

The gene calls are TRBV20-1 and TRBJ1-1, with D possibly matching TRBD1 (5 bases). The CDR3 has 12 residues. Trimming removed 6 bases from V and 7 bases from J, with 15 bases in between. Germline V gene lookup returns CDR1 DFQATT and CDR2 SNEGSKA (reference sequence). The CDR3 DNA is TGCAGTGCCCGTGGGGGGTTGGGTGAAGCTTTCTTT. It encodes CSARGGLGEAFF.

This clonotype has a handful of counts. The V and J genes are TRBV29-1 and TRBJ2-3; D remains unclear. V gave up 7 bases and J gave up 11 bases, with 13 bases separating them. Per germline, CDR1 SQVTM and CDR2 ANQGSEA. CDR3 size: 10 residues. The chain's CDR3 is CSALDGVQYF. The CDR3, as DNA: TGCAGCGCACTGGACGGAGTGCAGTATTTT.

This clonotype was recorded a few times. CDR3 in amino acids: CASSFGQIYAYF. The CDR3 coding sequence is TGTGCCAGCAGCTTTGGACAGATATACGCGTATTTT. The rearrangement links TRBV11-2 to TRBJ2-3; TRBD1 is a possible D gene (6 bases). From germline, CDR1 is SGHAT and CDR2 FQNNGV. Trimming removed 3 bases at V and 14 bases at J, with 15 bases between. The CDR3 has 12 residues.